Presented here are 16 T cell receptor beta chains from one specimen sequenced in a study of neoadjuvant anti-PD-1 for oral cavity cancer. Sequencing was performed with immunoSEQ multiplex PCR; in TCRdb, only in-frame clones are kept and a portion is missing. The data show 75,000 or so clones, about 80% seen once. This material consisted of PBMCs, taken before nivolumab (anti-PD-1) treatment. The receptor source for this set is a person between 35 and 79 years old with oral cavity squamous cell carcinoma.

This clone came up a few times. The chain joins TRBV7-3 to TRBJ2-4; 8 positions agree with TRBD2. With 1 base clipped from V and 10 bases from J, the junction kept 9 bases outside the gene matches. In germline, CDR1 is SGHTA, CDR2 FQGTGA. The CDR3 length is 15 residues. CDR3: CASSLISRAGGIQYF. Written as DNA, the CDR3 is TGTGCCAGCAGCTTAATAAGTCGGGCGGGAGGTATTCAGTACTTC.

This chain joins TRBV2 and TRBJ1-5; tentatively, D is TRBD1 (6 bases). CDR3 length equals 15 residues. Germline V gene sequence: CDR1 SNHLY, CDR2 FYNNEI. Trimming took off 8 bases at V and 3 bases at J, with 17 bases between the two ends. CDR3 DNA: TGTGCCAGCCAGCGGGCAGGGGACCTCAATCAGCCCCAGCATTTT. Protein product: CASQRAGDLNQPQHF.

This clone came up once. V gene TRBV6-5 combines with J gene TRBJ2-7, with D hard to call. This CDR3 has 13 residues. Per germline, CDR1 MNHEY and CDR2 SVGAGI. V was pared by 8 bases and J by 0 bases, with 11 bases between. CDR3 sequence (DNA): TGTGCCAGCTGGAGTGTAGTCTCCTACGAGCAGTACTTC. It is translated as CASWSVVSYEQYF.

This chain uses TRBV14 with TRBJ2-5, with TRBD2 matching over 9 bases. Germline V gene data show CDR1 as SGHDN and CDR2 as FVKESK. J gave up 4 bases and V 1 base, and 1 base lay outside the gene matches. This CDR3 comprises 14 residues. Here the CDR3 DNA reads TGTGCCAGCAGCCAAGCACTAGCGGGAGAGACCCAGTACTTC. This gives the protein CASSQALAGETQYF.

This clone has just one count. The genes are TRBV6-5 and TRBJ2-2; D possibly corresponds to TRBD2 (5 bases). The CDR3 consists of 14 residues. Per the germline V gene, CDR1 is MNHEY and CDR2 is SVGAGI. V lost 0 bases and J 6 bases, leaving 8 bases between the germline ends. CDR3 amino acids: CASSYSRVAGELFF. The DNA of the CDR3 is TGTGCCAGCAGTTACTCGAGGGTGGCCGGGGAGCTGTTTTTT.

The chain couples TRBV5-1 to TRBJ2-5; the D gene is possibly TRBD2 (6 bases). Germline lookup yields CDR1 SGHRS and CDR2 YFSETQ. The CDR3 sequence is 15 residues long. V lost 4 bases and J 5 bases, leaving 18 bases between the germline ends. CDR3 amino acids: CASSRSGEEWETQYF. CDR3 nucleotide sequence: TGCGCCAGCAGCCGGTCGGGGGAAGAATGGGAGACCCAGTACTTC.

This clone occurred a few times. The chain uses TRBV5-6 and TRBJ2-4; D might be TRBD1 (6 bases). The germline gives CDR1 SGHDT, CDR2 YYEEEE. V shed 1 base and J shed 7 bases, with 9 bases lying between them. This CDR3 region has 13 residues. The CDR3 protein is CASSLQDSNIQYF. For the CDR3, the DNA is TGTGCCAGCAGCTTGCAGGACAGCAACATTCAGTACTTC. Full variable domain (remainder filled in from reference TRBV5-6 and TRBJ2-4): DAGVTQSPTHLIKTRGQQVTLRCSPKSGHDTVSWYQQALGQGPQFIFQYYEEEERQRGNFPDRFSGHQFPNYSSELNVNALLLGDSALYLCASSLQDSNIQYFGAGTRLSVL.

This clone is a singleton in its sample. The V gene is TRBV18, the J gene TRBJ2-5, with D possibly being TRBD1 or TRBD2 (7 bases each). This CDR3 region has 17 residues. Germline V gene sequence: CDR1 KGHSH, CDR2 LQKENI. Between the trimmed V and J ends, which lost 1 base and 4 bases, there was a span of 19 bases. CDR3 bases: TGTGCCAGCTCACCACGTCAGGGGGAGGGACAAAGAGAGACCCAGTACTTC. Amino acids: CASSPRQGEGQRETQYF. Supplemented by reference TRBV18 and TRBJ2-5, the full variable domain reads NAGVMQNPRHLVRRRGQEARLRCSPMKGHSHVYWYRQLPEEGLKFMVYLQKENIIDESGMPKERFSAEFPKEGPSILRIQQVVRGDSAAYFCASSPRQGEGQRETQYFGPGTRLLVL.

J is TRBJ2-1 and V is TRBV6-5; possibly TRBD1 for D (5 bases). Germline loops: CDR1 MNHEY, CDR2 SVGAGI. The V gene lost 6 bases and the J gene lost 10 bases, with 10 bases spanning the gap. The length of the CDR3 is 11 residues. The CDR3 protein is CASRSGKEQFF. The CDR3 nucleotides are TGTGCCAGCAGGTCAGGGAAAGAGCAGTTCTTC.

This chain connects TRBV10-3 to TRBJ1-5, with D uncertain. The CDR3 has 13 residues. CDR1 and CDR2 (germline): ENHRY, SYGVKD. Deletions cut 8 bases from V and 2 bases from J, with 10 bases between. The CDR3 region is CAIAEQGNQPQHF. The CDR3 DNA reads as TGTGCCATCGCCGAGCAGGGCAATCAGCCCCAGCATTTT.

This clone has only a few counts. The V and J genes are TRBV21-1 and TRBJ2-7; the table names TRBD1, a call not compared with the DNA. TRBV21-1 is described as a pseudogene. The CDR3 runs to 15 residues. The CDR3: CASSIRTGTEVEQYF. The CDR3 bases are TGTGCCAGCAGCATACGCACCGGGACAGAAGTCGAGCAGTACTTC.

The genes are TRBV5-1 and TRBJ2-1; TRBD1 aligns across 8 bases. Germline CDR1 reads SGHRS; CDR2 reads YFSETQ. The CDR3 runs to 13 residues. The V and J ends lost 2 bases and 15 bases, in that order; junction bases with no gene match: 10. The CDR3 region has the DNA TGCGCCAGCAGCTTTACAGGGGGACAAGTTCCGTTCTTC. Protein sequence: CASSFTGGQVPFF.

This rearrangement joins TRBV27 to TRBJ1-2; D is undetermined. Germline V gene data show CDR1 as MNHEY and CDR2 as SMNVEV (reference sequence). The CDR3 has 14 residues. The ends were cut back, 6 bases at V and 5 bases at J, with 16 bases in the middle. CDR3 coding DNA: TGTGCCAGCAGGGCGGCAGGCTCAGTTTATGGCTACACCTTC. Amino acids: CASRAAGSVYGYTF.

This chain joins TRBV5-1 and TRBJ2-7; 12 bases map to TRBD2. With V trimmed by 2 bases and J by 2 bases, 5 bases remained unmatched. The CDR3 has 16 amino acids. Germline V CDR1 and CDR2: SGHRS, YFSETQ. CDR3 in amino acids: CASSFGTSGYPYEQYF. The CDR3 DNA follows: TGCGCCAGCAGCTTCGGGACTAGCGGGTACCCCTACGAGCAGTACTTC.

The gene calls are TRBV5-1 and TRBJ2-5; D might be TRBD2 (6 bases). This CDR3 is built from 15 residues. Germline V CDR1 and CDR2: SGHRS, YFSETQ. With 5 bases removed from V and 0 bases from J, the gap between germline ends came to 14 bases. CDR3 DNA sequence: TGCGCCAGCAGTATCCAGGGAGGATACCAAGAGACCCAGTACTTC. Translating gives CASSIQGGYQETQYF.

The chain recombines TRBV30 with TRBJ1-3, with TRBD1 matching over 7 bases. With V trimmed by 5 bases and J by 4 bases, 8 bases remained unmatched. Germline CDR1 reads GTSNPN; CDR2 reads SVGIG (reference sequence). CDR3 length: 14 residues. The DNA of the CDR3 is TGTGCCTGGGCCCGAACAGGGGCAGGAAACACCATATATTTT. This sequence encodes CAWARTGAGNTIYF.